This entry lists 31 T cell receptor beta chains sequenced from one sample in a study of T cells in Graves' hyperthyroidism and ophthalmopathy (dated by TCRdb to between 2018 and 2020). Libraries were built with multiplex PCR. The run used an Illumina HiSeq 2000. TCR beta CDR3 regions were amplified from RNA transcripts. The TCR CDR3 was subjected to a first round of RT-PCR using the HTBI primer set and the Qiagen OneStep RT-PCR kit. The raw public data were reprocessed by TCRdb itself: fastp quality trimming at Q25, MiXCR clonotype calling, in-frame beta chains only. Merged by CDR3 protein, the rows form single entries marked with the most common genes and DNA. The sample table holds 450,000 to 700,000 distinct CDR3 sequences, of which about 43% were seen once. The ten most abundant clones make up around 8% of the sample. Sequenced material: peripheral blood or thyroid tissue (not recorded which). The receptors were sampled from a woman under 30 with Graves' hyperthyroidism.

The V call is TRBV29-1, the J call TRBJ1-2; no firm D call. With 8 bases removed from V and 5 bases from J, the gap between germline ends came to 24 bases. CDR1 and CDR2 from the germline V gene are SQVTM and ANQGSEA. This CDR3 spans 15 amino acids. CDR3: CSPIPASSNEYGYTF. In nucleotides, the CDR3 is TGCAGCCCCATTCCCGCTAGCTCCAATGAGTATGGCTACACCTTC.

This clonotype was detected once. The chain recombines TRBV10-2 with TRBJ1-2; 9 bases agree with TRBD1. The CDR3 runs 15 residues. Germline V gene lookup returns CDR1 WSHSY and CDR2 SAAADI. Trimming cost V 5 bases and J 10 bases; bases outside gene matches: 14. In DNA, the CDR3 is TGCGCCAGCAGTAACGGGGGACAGGGCTCAGATGTCTACACCTTC. Translating it yields CASSNGGQGSDVYTF.

The gene calls are TRBV29-1 and TRBJ1-3; D not resolved. The CDR3 has 12 amino acids. V was trimmed by 2 bases and J by 7 bases, leaving 9 bases between them. Germline V gene sequence: CDR1 SQVTM, CDR2 ANQGSEA. The CDR3 nucleotides read TGCAGCGTTGAACCGACACTTAACACCATATATTTT. This codes for CSVEPTLNTIYF.

In this sample, this clonotype turned up many times. J is TRBJ2-7 and V is TRBV19; 9 bases are shared with TRBD1. The CDR3 runs to 14 residues. Germline-derived CDR1 and CDR2 are LNHDA and SQIVND (reference sequence). Trimming at V came to 8 bases and at J to 6 bases, leaving 11 bases not matched to a gene. CDR3 amino acids: CASQMTGGLAEQYF. CDR3 nucleotides: TGTGCCAGTCAAATGACAGGGGGGTTAGCCGAGCAGTACTTC.

This chain joins TRBV29-1 and TRBJ2-7; TRBD1 is a possible D gene (6 bases). CDR3 length: 11 residues. CDR1 and CDR2 (germline): SQVTM, ANQGSEA. V lost 4 bases, J lost 6 bases, and 10 bases lay in between. The CDR3 reads CSVGGQGEQYF. In nucleotides, the CDR3 is TGCAGCGTTGGGGGGCAGGGCGAGCAGTACTTC.

The chain has TRBV5-1 and TRBJ2-2, with D hard to call. The CDR3 has 15 amino acids. CDR1 and CDR2 (germline): SGHRS, YFSETQ. V shed 3 bases and J shed 1 base, with 10 bases lying between them. This CDR3 is CASSWTGLNTGELFF. CDR3 in DNA: TGCGCCAGCAGCTGGACCGGCTTGAACACCGGGGAGCTGTTTTTT.

This clonotype was counted at least ten times. The chain carries TRBV9 and TRBJ2-2, with TRBD2 matching 11 bases. V was clipped by 4 bases and J by 4 bases; unmatched bases: 3. CDR3 length equals 15 residues. Germline assignment: CDR1 SGDLS and CDR2 YYNGEE. CDR3 protein: CASSLTSGGTGELFF. CDR3 sequence (DNA): TGTGCCAGCAGCCTAACTAGCGGGGGCACCGGGGAGCTGTTTTTT.

This clonotype was observed a single time. The chain uses TRBV9 and TRBJ2-2; perhaps TRBD1 as D (6 bases). Germline CDR1 SGDLS, CDR2 YYNGEE. This CDR3 is 14 amino acids long. Trimming removed 4 bases from V and 8 bases from J, with 15 bases in between. The CDR3 spells CASSTRDTVGELFF. The CDR3 coding sequence is TGTGCCAGCAGCACCCGGGACACTGTGGGGGAGCTGTTTTTT.

V gene TRBV15 combines with J gene TRBJ1-1; D may be TRBD1 (6 bases). Trimming removed 1 base from V and 0 bases from J, with 12 bases in between. In germline, CDR1 is LNHNV, CDR2 YYDKDF (reference sequence). This CDR3 contains 16 residues. The CDR3 bases are TGTGCCACCAGCAGAGGACCAGGGGATATGAACACTGAAGCTTTCTTT. Its translation: CATSRGPGDMNTEAFF.

Worth noting for this clonotype: This sequence may be a read error, since a much larger clone differs from it by one base. The rearrangement joins TRBV5-1 to TRBJ2-7, with 7 bases aligning to TRBD2. Germline V gene sequence: CDR1 SGHRS, CDR2 YFSETQ. The CDR3 is 15 residues long. The CDR3 is CAGSPDGGRVHEQYF. CDR3 in DNA: TGTGCCGGCAGCCCCGATGGGGGGAGGGTCCACGAGCAGTACTTC.

A remark on this clonotype: Without the conserved terminal phenylalanine or tryptophan, this CDR3 likely stems from a read error. No DNA is shown, since the ends of the CDR3 on it are uncertain; the CDR3 is the one TCRdb lists. The chain recombines TRBV24-1 with TRBJ2-2; TRBD1, the table's D call, lacks a check against the DNA. 9 amino acids form the CDR3, both terminal residues included. Germline CDR1 is KGHDR and CDR2 is SFDVKD. This CDR3 is CATSDHTGA.

This clonotype came up many times. The chain recombines TRBV7-9 with TRBJ1-6, with unresolved D. Germline loops: CDR1 SEHNR, CDR2 FQNEAQ (reference sequence). The CDR3 loop spans 12 amino acids. V was cut by 1 base and J by 12 bases, with 7 bases left in between. This chain's CDR3 is CASSLGVGPLHF. The CDR3 bases are TGTGCCAGCAGCTTAGGCGTAGGACCCCTCCACTTT.

As for this clonotype: This may be a read error: a much more frequent sequence differs by one nucleotide. The chain recombines TRBV19 with TRBJ2-5, with D possibly TRBD2 on 7 matching bases. The CDR3 runs 15 residues. Trimming took off 3 bases at V and 4 bases at J, with 15 bases between the two ends. Germline V gene sequence: CDR1 LNHDA, CDR2 SQIVND (reference sequence). The DNA for the CDR3 is TGTGCCAGTAGTATCCCTTCGCGGGGGCGAGAGACCCAGTACTTC. Protein sequence: CASSIPSRGRETQYF.

The V gene is TRBV29-1, the J gene TRBJ1-2; no clear D gene. Germline V gene data show CDR1 as SQVTM and CDR2 as ANQGSEA. The ends were cut back, 0 bases at V and 4 bases at J, with 15 bases in the middle. This CDR3 spans 15 amino acids. The CDR3 protein is CSVEEGIRSGYGYTF. As DNA, the CDR3 is TGCAGCGTTGAAGAGGGTATTAGGAGCGGCTATGGCTACACCTTC. Combining the CDR3 with reference TRBV29-1 and TRBJ1-2 gives the whole variable domain SAVISQKPSRDICQRGTSLTIQCQVDSQVTMMFWYRQQPGQSLTLIATANQGSEATYESGFVIDKFPISRPNLTFSTLTVSNMSPEDSSIYLCSVEEGIRSGYGYTFGSGTRLTVV.

Only a few counts were recorded for this clonotype. This chain uses TRBV3-1 with TRBJ1-1; 7 nucleotides match TRBD1. V was clipped by 7 bases and J by 1 base; unmatched bases: 9. This CDR3 is 15 amino acids long. From germline, CDR1 is LGHDT and CDR2 YNNKEL (reference sequence). In nucleotides, the CDR3 is TGTGCCAGCACCCTCAAGGGGGCCTCGAACACTGAAGCTTTCTTT. Amino acids: CASTLKGASNTEAFF.

This clonotype was detected many times. The chain has TRBV11-2 and TRBJ1-3; 8 nucleotides match TRBD1. Per the germline V gene, CDR1 is SGHAT and CDR2 is FQNNGV. The CDR3 totals 16 residues. The J segment lost 0 bases and the V segment lost 7 bases, leaving 8 bases of the junction unmatched. This chain's CDR3 is CASTETGALSGNTIYF. CDR3 in DNA: TGTGCCAGCACCGAGACAGGGGCGCTCTCTGGAAACACCATATATTTT.

This sequence joins TRBV7-6 and TRBJ1-1; weak D call: TRBD1 (6 bases). Germline CDR1 is SGHVS and CDR2 is FNYEAQ. This CDR3 spans 14 amino acids. Trimming pared 3 bases from V and 1 base from J, leaving 9 bases between. This chain's CDR3 is CASSFQGWNTEAFF. As DNA, the CDR3 is TGTGCCAGCAGCTTCCAGGGGTGGAACACTGAAGCTTTCTTT.

The chain links TRBV5-4 to TRBJ2-3, with D maybe TRBD1 (5 bases). V was clipped by 4 bases and J by 0 bases, with 18 bases between them. From germline, CDR1 is SGHNT and CDR2 YYREEE (reference sequence). The CDR3 runs to 17 residues. In nucleotides, the CDR3 is TGTGCCAGCAGCGACGGCCCGACAGTGAAAAGCACAGATACGCAGTATTTT. Translation: CASSDGPTVKSTDTQYF.

In the case of this clonotype: This sequence may be a read error, since a much larger clone differs from it by one base. This chain uses TRBV5-1 with TRBJ1-2, with unresolved D. The CDR3 consists of 16 residues. CDR1 is SGHRS and CDR2 is YFSETQ in the germline V gene. CDR3 amino acids: CACSFGAGRDAYGYTF. DNA of the CDR3: TGCGCCTGCAGCTTTGGCGCCGGGAGGGATGCGTATGGCTACACCTTC.

Comment on this clonotype: This may stem from a read error, because a much larger clone lies one nucleotide away. This chain uses TRBV29-1 with TRBJ2-2, with 9 positions matching TRBD1. The CDR3 has 14 amino acids. The germline V gene has CDR1 SQVTM and CDR2 ANQGSEA. For the CDR3, the DNA is TGCAGCGTTAGACAGGGGGGGAGGACCGAGGAGCTGTTTTTT. Translation gives CSVRQGGRTEELFF.

V is TRBV29-1 and J is TRBJ1-5; no reliable D call. Germline CDR1 is SQVTM and CDR2 is ANQGSEA. The CDR3 sequence is 12 residues long. The V and J ends lost 4 bases and 7 bases respectively, with 11 bases between them. Here the CDR3 reads CSVGQPEQPQHF. The CDR3 nucleotides read TGCAGCGTTGGGCAGCCGGAACAGCCCCAGCATTTT.

Turning to this clonotype: A read error may be the cause here, since a much bigger clone is one base away. The chain has TRBV6-1 and TRBJ2-5; D gene unclear. V was pared by 2 bases and J by 2 bases, with 15 bases between. The CDR3 runs 16 residues. CDR1 and CDR2 from the germline V gene are MNHNS and SASEGT. Here the CDR3 reads CASSEFGEPTQETQYF. The CDR3 DNA reads TGTGCCAGCAGTGAATTTGGGGAACCAACTCAAGAGACCCAGTACTTC.

The chain recombines TRBV19 with TRBJ1-5; maybe TRBD1 (6 bases). The CDR3 runs to 12 residues. Germline lookup yields CDR1 LNHDA and CDR2 SQIVND (reference sequence). V was clipped by 8 bases and J by 11 bases, with 16 bases between them. CDR3 DNA sequence: TGTGCCAGTCAGGGGAGAGGGGAGACCCAGCATTTT. This translates into CASQGRGETQHF.

This chain uses TRBV9 with TRBJ2-7; tentatively, D is TRBD2 (6 bases). CDR1 is SGDLS and CDR2 is YYNGEE in the germline V gene. CDR3 size: 14 residues. With 3 bases removed from V and 3 bases from J, the gap between germline ends came to 13 bases. DNA of the CDR3: TGTGCCAGCAGCGGGAGCCAGGGAGGCTACGAGCAGTACTTC. Translation: CASSGSQGGYEQYF. The variable domain in full, with the rest retrieved from reference TRBV9 and TRBJ2-7, is DSGVTQTPKHLITATGQRVTLRCSPRSGDLSVYWYQQSLDQGLQFLIQYYNGEERAKGNILERFSAQQFPDLHSELNLSSLELGDSALYFCASSGSQGGYEQYFGPGTRLTVT.

This clonotype was observed a handful of times. The V gene is TRBV7-9, the J gene TRBJ2-1; D not resolved. CDR3 length: 12 amino acids. CDR1 and CDR2 from the germline V gene are SEHNR and FQNEAQ (reference sequence). V was trimmed by 5 bases and J by 9 bases, leaving 11 bases between them. Here the CDR3 DNA reads TGTGCCAGCAGCCGGGCTGTTAGTGAGCAGTTCTTC. Its translation: CASSRAVSEQFF.

The table lists this clonotype with many counts. The chain employs TRBV24-1 and TRBJ2-2, with D unresolved. This CDR3 has 16 amino acids. CDR1 and CDR2 (germline): KGHDR, SFDVKD. Trimming shortened V by 1 base and J by 4 bases, and 12 bases separated the two germline ends. The CDR3 DNA is TGTGCCACCAGTGATTTAGGTCACGAGCCCACCGGGGAGCTGTTTTTT. It is translated as CATSDLGHEPTGELFF.

The chain is built from TRBV9 and TRBJ1-1; possible D gene TRBD1, 5 bases. V shed 0 bases and J shed 10 bases, with 13 bases lying between them. The CDR3 spans 13 residues. Germline V gives CDR1 SGDLS, CDR2 YYNGEE. The CDR3 nucleotides are TGTGCCAGCAGCGTAGGATGGGGGAGGTCAGCTTTCTTT. Protein sequence: CASSVGWGRSAFF.

This clonotype was detected a few times. This chain links TRBV19 with TRBJ1-5; possibly TRBD1 for D (5 bases). Trimming took 4 bases from V and 5 from J, leaving 12 bases between them. The germline V gene has CDR1 LNHDA and CDR2 SQIVND (reference sequence). This CDR3 comprises 14 residues. The CDR3 DNA follows: TGTGCCAGTAGTACCCAGGGAGGGTATCAGCCCCAGCATTTT. Amino acids: CASSTQGGYQPQHF.

The J gene is TRBJ2-5, the V gene TRBV5-4; the D gene could be TRBD1 or TRBD2 (6 bases each). Deletions cut 7 bases from V and 3 bases from J, with 13 bases between. Germline V gives CDR1 SGHNT, CDR2 YYREEE (reference sequence). The CDR3 contains 13 residues. The CDR3 nucleotides are TGTGCCAGCCAGGGGTGGGAGGAAGAGACCCAGTACTTC. Its protein product is CASQGWEEETQYF.

The genes are TRBV7-8 and TRBJ2-5; no clear D. The CDR3 covers 15 residues. The germline CDR1 and CDR2 sequences are SGHVS and FQNEAQ. V lost 5 bases and J lost 1, with 14 bases in between. This CDR3 reads CASSLNGPAQETQYF. The CDR3 coding sequence is TGTGCCAGCAGCCTAAACGGGCCGGCCCAAGAGACCCAGTACTTC.

On this clonotype: One end of the junction fails to match germline, which may point to a read error. This chain connects TRBV7-7 to TRBJ2-2, with D uncertain. This CDR3 spans 15 amino acids. CDR1 and CDR2 (germline): SSHAT, FNYEAQ (reference sequence). CDR3 sequence (DNA): TGTGCTAGCAGCGTTGAAGACGAGGTCCCCGGGGAGCTGTTTTTT. Translating it yields CASSVEDEVPGELFF.